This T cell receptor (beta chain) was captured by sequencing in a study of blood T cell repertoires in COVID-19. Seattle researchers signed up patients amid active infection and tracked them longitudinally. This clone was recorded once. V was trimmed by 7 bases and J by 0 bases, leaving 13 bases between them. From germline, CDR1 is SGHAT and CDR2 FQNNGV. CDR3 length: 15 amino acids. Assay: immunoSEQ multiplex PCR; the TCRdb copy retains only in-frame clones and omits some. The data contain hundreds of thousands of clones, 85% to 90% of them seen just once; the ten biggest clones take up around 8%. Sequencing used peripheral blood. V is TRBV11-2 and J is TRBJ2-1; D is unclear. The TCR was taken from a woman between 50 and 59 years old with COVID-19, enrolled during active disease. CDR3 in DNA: TGTGCCAGCACCCCGTCGCGGAGCTCCTACAATGAGCAGTTCTTC. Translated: CASTPSRSSYNEQFF.